This T cell receptor (beta chain) was obtained from a study of blood T cell repertoires in COVID-19. Clones were read by immunoSEQ multiplex PCR, and TCRdb kept only the in-frame ones, dropping some. Seen here are roughly 120,000 clones, more than 80% observed once, and the top ten hold around 1.2%. The germline CDR1 and CDR2 sequences are LGHDT and YNNKEL (reference sequence). V lost 2 bases to trimming and J lost 2 bases; unmatched junction nucleotides: 4. This CDR3 contains 16 residues. This sequence joins TRBV3-1 (or the pseudogene TRBV3-2) and TRBJ2-7; 12 positions match TRBD2. This receptor was taken from a human donor in a cohort sampled during active COVID-19. The sample was peripheral blood. CDR3 DNA: TGTGCCAGCAGCCAAAGACTAGCGGGAGACCCCTACGAGCAGTACTTC. Translated: CASSQRLAGDPYEQYF.